This T cell receptor beta chain was sequenced during a study of T cells after posttransplantation cyclophosphamide. General study results and limits: Tissue-infiltrating T cells from skin or gut overlapped little with blood T cells. Donor CD8+ memory clones often dominated recipient blood repertoires at later times. Recipient CMV seropositivity and CMV reactivation strongly tracked TRB clonality.

The CDR3 is made up of 16 amino acids. Germline V CDR1 and CDR2: MNHNY, SVGAGI (reference sequence). Trimming cost V 5 bases and J 4 bases; bases outside gene matches: 5. Comments on this clone: Antigen specificity is unknown.

TCRdb's copy holds only in-frame clones and misses some; the assay was immunoSEQ multiplex PCR. The data hold 50,000 to 55,000 clones, with about 86% observed a single time. The receptor's source is a man aged 30 to 45 with a blood cancer, CMV-positive, and with a related stem cell donor. The gene calls are TRBV6-6 and TRBJ2-3; 14 nucleotides match TRBD2. The sequenced sample consisted of PBMCs. CDR3 bases: TGTGCCAGCAGTCCCCTGACTAGCGGGAGGGCAGATACGCAGTATTTT. Translation: CASSPLTSGRADTQYF.